This TCR beta chain was retrieved from a study of T cells in Graves' hyperthyroidism and ophthalmopathy. Concerning this clonotype itself: Relative to the germline gene, one junction end is altered; a read error may explain this.

TCR beta CDR3 regions were amplified from RNA. In the first-round RT-PCR of the TCR CDR3, the HTBI primer set was used. TCRdb processed the multiplex PCR reads anew with MiXCR; each CDR3 protein has one entry. The profile shows about 610,000 distinct CDR3 sequences, about half of them singletons. CDR1 is SEHNR and CDR2 is FQNEAQ in the germline V gene (reference sequence). CDR3 length: 16 amino acids. The chain is built from TRBV7-9 and TRBJ1-3; 8 bases are shared with TRBD1. Sequences were obtained from peripheral blood or thyroid tissue (not recorded which). This receptor was obtained from a young woman with Graves' hyperthyroidism. CDR3: CASSSPRGPFTGAIFF. In DNA, the CDR3 is TGTGCCAGCAGCTCTCCCAGGGGGCCGTTTACAGGGGCCATATTCTTT.